Listed below are T cell receptor beta chains from one sample, sequenced in a study of CD8 T cells in ankylosing spondylitis. A single record per CDR3 protein comes from TCRdb applying MiXCR to the 5' RACE reads. The sample gives around 140,000 distinct CDR3 sequences, approximately 17% of which show up once; 30% to 35% is in the top ten. What was sequenced was blood, either unsorted or a sorted T cell fraction (not recorded which). The receptor set was obtained from a male donor with ankylosing spondylitis. Each CDR3 is given with its conserved first and last residue. The D gene is left open where the match is weak. Clone size is stated in some rows and not others, as once, few, many or a class when expanded.

V gene	J gene	D gene	clone size	CDR3 DNA	CDR3 protein
TRBV12-3/TRBV12-4	TRBJ2-3	.	.	TGTGCCAGCACATTCGGCGCATTTGGGCGCACAGATACGCAGTATTTT	CASTFGAFGRTDTQYF
TRBV20-1	TRBJ2-5	.	few	TGCAGTGCTAGGGGATATGAAGGTCAAGAGACCCAGTACTTC	CSARGYEGQETQYF
TRBV7-9	TRBJ2-6	.	.	TGTGCCAGCAGCGTGAGAGGGGAGGCAGGGGCCAACGTCCTGACTTTC	CASSVRGEAGANVLTF
TRBV24-1	TRBJ2-2	.	few	TGTGCCACCAGTGATATCACCGCTCCCCCGGGGGAGCTGTTTTTT	CATSDITAPPGELFF
TRBV4-3	TRBJ2-1	.	few	TGCGCCAGCAGCCAAGACTTGAGCGGTCCTGAGCAGTTCTTC	CASSQDLSGPEQFF
TRBV6-5	TRBJ2-1	TRBD1	.	TGTGCCAGCAGTTGGGTGCAGGGGGCTAGGGATGAGCAGTTCTTC	CASSWVQGARDEQFF
TRBV28	TRBJ1-5	.	many	TGTGCCAGCAGTTTACCCAGGGGGCCCCAGCATTTT	CASSLPRGPQHF
TRBV20-1	TRBJ2-1	TRBD2	few	TGCAGTGCTAGAGACATACTAGCGGGGGAGCACAATGAGCAGTTCTTC	CSARDILAGEHNEQFF
TRBV5-1	TRBJ2-5	.	.	TGCGCCAGCAGCCAGCCTCGTACCCAAGAGACCCAGTACTTC	CASSQPRTQETQYF
TRBV27	TRBJ2-7	TRBD2	once	TGTGCCAGCAGGGGCAGACTAGCGGGCTCCTACGAGCAGTACTTC	CASRGRLAGSYEQYF
TRBV4-2	TRBJ2-1	.	few	TGTGCCAGCAGCCAAGGACTAGGATCCTACAATGAGCAGTTCTTC	CASSQGLGSYNEQFF
TRBV15	TRBJ2-7	.	.	TGTGCCACCAGCAGAGATGTGATAGGATTTACCTACGAGCAGTACTTC	CATSRDVIGFTYEQYF
TRBV4-2	TRBJ2-1	TRBD2	.	TGTGCCAGCAGCCACGGCGGGAGCTCCTACAATGAGCAGTTCTTC	CASSHGGSSYNEQFF
TRBV7-2	TRBJ1-1	.	few	TGTGCCAGCAGCTTAGTCAACATGAACACTGAAGCTTTCTTT	CASSLVNMNTEAFF
TRBV28	TRBJ2-1	.	few	TGTGCCAGCACCCTTCTCCGAGCAGGCAATGAGCAGTTCTTC	CASTLLRAGNEQFF
TRBV5-1	TRBJ2-1	.	few	TGCGCCAGCAGCTTCTACATCGTCAAGGAATACAATGAGCAGTTCTTC	CASSFYIVKEYNEQFF
TRBV7-9	TRBJ2-7	.	few	TGTGCCAGCAGCTTGCAGGATACCTACGAGCAGTACTTC	CASSLQDTYEQYF
TRBV6-2/TRBV6-3	TRBJ2-7	.	.	TGTGCCAGCAGGAGGCCAGGCTACGAGCAGTACTTC	CASRRPGYEQYF
TRBV12-3/TRBV12-4	TRBJ2-1	TRBD2	many	TGTGCCAGCAGTCCCCCGACTAGCGGGAGTATCAATGAGCAGTTCTTC	CASSPPTSGSINEQFF
TRBV7-2	TRBJ2-7	TRBD2	.	TGTGCCAGCAGCTTAGCGGGGCTAGCGGGAGGGATCTCCTACGAGCAGTACTTC	CASSLAGLAGGISYEQYF
TRBV20-1	TRBJ2-1	TRBD2	few	TGCAGTGCTGACTTGGGGACTAGCGCGTACAATGAGCAGTTCTTC	CSADLGTSAYNEQFF
TRBV7-9	TRBJ2-1	.	.	TGTGCCAGCAGCTTAGATGCCCAGAACCATGAGCAGTTCTTC	CASSLDAQNHEQFF
TRBV9	TRBJ2-7	.	few	TGTGCCAGCAGCGTAGGTGGACTCCCCCTCGAGCAGTACTTC	CASSVGGLPLEQYF
TRBV5-1	TRBJ1-1	.	many	TGCGCCAGCAGCTTGGATGGTGCTTACTATTCGGACACTGAAGCTTTCTTT	CASSLDGAYYSDTEAFF
TRBV7-9	TRBJ1-5	.	.	TGTGCCAGCAGCTTTCCAGGGGCCAATCAGCCCCAGCATTTT	CASSFPGANQPQHF
TRBV5-1	TRBJ2-7	TRBD2	few	TGCGCCAGCAGCTTGTATTCTAGCGGAGCCTACGAGCAGTACTTC	CASSLYSSGAYEQYF
TRBV28	TRBJ2-2	.	few	TGTGCCAGCAGTTTTGGCGGATTGAACACCGGGGAGCTGTTTTTT	CASSFGGLNTGELFF
TRBV3-1	TRBJ2-2	.	.	TGTGCCAGCAGCCAAGGCAAAAACACCGGGGAGCTGTTTTTT	CASSQGKNTGELFF
TRBV4-3	TRBJ2-3	.	.	TGCGCCAGCAGCCAAGGGAGTGGTTTCACAGATACGCAGTATTTT	CASSQGSGFTDTQYF
TRBV27	TRBJ2-7	TRBD1	few	TGTGCCAGCAGTCAAGAGAGGACAGGGTTTTGGGTGCAGTACTTC	CASSQERTGFWVQYF
TRBV4-1	TRBJ2-1	TRBD2	few	TGCGCCAGCAGCCGCGGGACTAGCGGATCCTACAATGAGCAGTTCTTC	CASSRGTSGSYNEQFF
TRBV5-1	TRBJ2-5	TRBD1	few	TGCGCCAGCAGCTTGACCGGGACAGGAGGAGAGACCCAGTACTTC	CASSLTGTGGETQYF
TRBV4-1	TRBJ2-7	.	.	TGCGCCAGCAGCCAAGATCAGGTCTCCAACTCCTACGAGCAGTACTTC	CASSQDQVSNSYEQYF
TRBV7-6	TRBJ2-5	.	few	TGTGCCAGCAGCTTATTGGACAGTGCCCAAGAGACCCAGTACTTC	CASSLLDSAQETQYF
TRBV27	TRBJ2-7	.	.	TGTGCCAGCAGTTCCACTTTATACGTGCAGTACTTC	CASSSTLYVQYF
TRBV27	TRBJ1-5	.	.	TGTGCCAGCAGTTTATCAGACTTGTATAGCAATCAGCCCCAGCATTTT	CASSLSDLYSNQPQHF
TRBV27	TRBJ1-1	TRBD1	few	TGTGCCAGCAGCCGTAGACAGGGGGCTGAAGCTTTCTTT	CASSRRQGAEAFF
TRBV14	TRBJ1-4	.	.	TGTGCCAGCAGCCATGGGAGAGGCAGCTGGAATGAAAAACTGTTTTTT	CASSHGRGSWNEKLFF
TRBV29-1	TRBJ2-7	TRBD1	few	TGCAGCGTTGAAGGGACAGGGGGAAACTACGAGCAGTACTTC	CSVEGTGGNYEQYF
TRBV9	TRBJ1-5	.	few	TGTGCCAGCAGCAGCAGTGGGGGGAATCAGCCCCAGCATTTT	CASSSSGGNQPQHF
TRBV4-1	TRBJ2-3	TRBD1	.	TGCGCCAGCAGCCAAGATCGCGGACAGGGGTATACGCAGTATTTT	CASSQDRGQGYTQYF
TRBV4-1	TRBJ2-7	TRBD2	.	TGCGCCAGCAGCCAAGTAAGCGCTAGCGGAACCTACGAGCAGTACTTC	CASSQVSASGTYEQYF
TRBV20-1	TRBJ2-7	.	many	TGCAGTGCTAGGACTATACAGGGCTACGAGCAGTACTTC	CSARTIQGYEQYF
TRBV3-1	TRBJ2-1	.	few	TGTGCCAGCAGCCAAGATGTGATAGCCGGTGAGCAGTTCTTC	CASSQDVIAGEQFF
TRBV28	TRBJ2-7	TRBD2	few	TGTGCCAGCAGTGCGACTAGCGGGAGAGGATACGAGCAGTACTTC	CASSATSGRGYEQYF